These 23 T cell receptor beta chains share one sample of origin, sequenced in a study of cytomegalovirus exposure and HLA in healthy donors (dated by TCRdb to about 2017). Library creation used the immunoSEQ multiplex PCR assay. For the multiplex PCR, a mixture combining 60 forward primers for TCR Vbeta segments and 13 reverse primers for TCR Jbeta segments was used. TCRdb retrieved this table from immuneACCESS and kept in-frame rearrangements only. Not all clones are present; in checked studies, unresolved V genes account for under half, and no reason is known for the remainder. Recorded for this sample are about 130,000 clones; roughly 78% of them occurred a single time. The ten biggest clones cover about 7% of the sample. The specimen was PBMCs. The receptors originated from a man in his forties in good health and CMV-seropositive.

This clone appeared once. CDR3 loop: CASSQQGFYQPQHF. The CDR3 DNA sequence: TGTGCCAGCAGCCAACAGGGTTTTTATCAGCCCCAGCATTTT. The V and J genes are TRBV11-2 and TRBJ1-5; possible D gene TRBD1, 6 bases. The germline gives CDR1 SGHAT, CDR2 FQNNGV. The V end was cut by 5 bases, the J end by 5 bases, with 13 bases between. The CDR3 has 14 amino acids.

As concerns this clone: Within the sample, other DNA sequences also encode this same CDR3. The CDR3, as DNA: TGTGCCAGCAGCTTAGAAGGGGGCAGGGGGCTCCTACATGAGCAGTTCTTC. It translates to CASSLEGGRGLLHEQFF. The chain uses TRBV7-6 and TRBJ2-1; 8 bases match TRBD1. The CDR3 length is 17 residues. The germline V gene encodes CDR1 SGHVS and CDR2 FNYEAQ. The V segment lost 1 base and the J segment 8 bases; nucleotides outside the gene matches: 13.

The CDR3 DNA follows: TGTGCCAGCACCCCAGGGGGCGCCGGGACCATGAACACTGAAGCTTTCTTT. Translated: CASTPGGAGTMNTEAFF. The chain couples TRBV27 to TRBJ1-1, with 8 nucleotides matching TRBD1. Germline V gene lookup returns CDR1 MNHEY and CDR2 SMNVEV (reference sequence). Trimming at V came to 7 bases and at J to 0 bases, leaving 13 bases not matched to a gene. CDR3 length equals 17 residues.

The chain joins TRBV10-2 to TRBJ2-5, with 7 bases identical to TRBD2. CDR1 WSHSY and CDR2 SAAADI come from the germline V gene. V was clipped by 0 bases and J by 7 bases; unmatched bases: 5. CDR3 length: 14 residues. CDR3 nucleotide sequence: TGCGCCAGCAGTGAGTCGGGGCGCGGGGGGACCCAGTACTTC. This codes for CASSESGRGGTQYF.

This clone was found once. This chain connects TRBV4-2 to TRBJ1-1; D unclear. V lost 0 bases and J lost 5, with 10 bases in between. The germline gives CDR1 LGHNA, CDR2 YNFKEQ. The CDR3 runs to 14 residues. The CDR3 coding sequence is TGTGCCAGCAGCCAAGAGCGCTCGTATACTGAAGCTTTCTTT. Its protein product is CASSQERSYTEAFF.

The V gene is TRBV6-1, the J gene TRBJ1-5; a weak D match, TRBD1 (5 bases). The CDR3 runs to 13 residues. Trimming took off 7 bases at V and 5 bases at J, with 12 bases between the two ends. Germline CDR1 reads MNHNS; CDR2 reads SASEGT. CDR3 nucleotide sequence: TGTGCCAGCACTGGACATCGGGATCAGCCCCAGCATTTT. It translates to CASTGHRDQPQHF.

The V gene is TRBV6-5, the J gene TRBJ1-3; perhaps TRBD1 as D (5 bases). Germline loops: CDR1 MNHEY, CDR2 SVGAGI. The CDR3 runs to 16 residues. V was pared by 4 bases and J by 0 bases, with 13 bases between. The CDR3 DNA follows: TGTGCCAGCAGTTTCACCCAGGGATACTCTGGAAACACCATATATTTT. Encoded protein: CASSFTQGYSGNTIYF.

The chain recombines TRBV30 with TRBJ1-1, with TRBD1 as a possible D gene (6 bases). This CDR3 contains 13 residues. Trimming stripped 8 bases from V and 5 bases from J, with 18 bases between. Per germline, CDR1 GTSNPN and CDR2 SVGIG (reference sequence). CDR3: CARQGTQGTEAFF. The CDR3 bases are TGTGCCAGGCAGGGGACGCAAGGGACTGAAGCTTTCTTT.

The CDR3 DNA reads TGTGCCAGCAGCGTCCAGGGATACACCATATATTTT. Protein product: CASSVQGYTIYF. The gene calls are TRBV9 and TRBJ1-3; D may be TRBD1 (5 bases). The CDR3 runs 12 residues. CDR1 SGDLS and CDR2 YYNGEE come from the germline V gene. The V end was cut by 2 bases, the J end by 8 bases, with 8 bases between.

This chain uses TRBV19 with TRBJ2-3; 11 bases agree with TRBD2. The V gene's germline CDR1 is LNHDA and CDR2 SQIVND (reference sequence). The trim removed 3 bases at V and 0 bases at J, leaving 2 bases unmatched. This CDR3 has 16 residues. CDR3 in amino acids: CASSIGLAGSTDTQYF. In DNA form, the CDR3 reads TGTGCCAGTAGTATCGGACTAGCGGGTAGCACAGATACGCAGTATTTT.

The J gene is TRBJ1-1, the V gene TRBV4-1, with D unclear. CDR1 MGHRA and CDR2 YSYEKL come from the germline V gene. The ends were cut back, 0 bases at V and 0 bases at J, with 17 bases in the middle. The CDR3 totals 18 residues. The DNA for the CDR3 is TGCGCCAGCAGCCAAGATCAAATATACAGTAATATGAACACTGAAGCTTTCTTT. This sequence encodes CASSQDQIYSNMNTEAFF.

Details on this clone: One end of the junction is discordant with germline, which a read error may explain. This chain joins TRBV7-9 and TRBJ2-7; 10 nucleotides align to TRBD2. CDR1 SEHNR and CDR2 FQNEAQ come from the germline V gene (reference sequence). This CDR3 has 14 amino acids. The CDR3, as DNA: TGTTCCAGCAGCCTCGGACTAGCGGTCCACGAGCAGTACTTC. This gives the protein CSSSLGLAVHEQYF.

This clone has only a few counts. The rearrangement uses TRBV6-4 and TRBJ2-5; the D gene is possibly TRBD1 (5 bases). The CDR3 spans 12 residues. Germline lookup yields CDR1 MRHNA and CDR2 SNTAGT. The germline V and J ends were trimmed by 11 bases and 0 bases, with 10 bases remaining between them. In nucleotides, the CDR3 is TGTGCCGGGGCACGGGACCAAGAGACCCAGTACTTC. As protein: CAGARDQETQYF.

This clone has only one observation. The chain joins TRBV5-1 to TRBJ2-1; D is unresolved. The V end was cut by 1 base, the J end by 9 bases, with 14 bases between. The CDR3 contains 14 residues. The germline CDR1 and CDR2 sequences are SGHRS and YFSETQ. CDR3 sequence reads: CASSLLSLSSEQFF. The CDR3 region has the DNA TGCGCCAGCAGCTTGCTGTCCCTCTCCAGTGAGCAGTTCTTC.

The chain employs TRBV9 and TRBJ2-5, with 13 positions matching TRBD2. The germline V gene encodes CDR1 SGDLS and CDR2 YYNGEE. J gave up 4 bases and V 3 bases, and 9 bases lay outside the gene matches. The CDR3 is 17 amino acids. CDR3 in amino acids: CASSDRLAGGRGETQYF. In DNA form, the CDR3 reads TGTGCCAGCAGCGACCGACTAGCGGGAGGCCGGGGAGAGACCCAGTACTTC.

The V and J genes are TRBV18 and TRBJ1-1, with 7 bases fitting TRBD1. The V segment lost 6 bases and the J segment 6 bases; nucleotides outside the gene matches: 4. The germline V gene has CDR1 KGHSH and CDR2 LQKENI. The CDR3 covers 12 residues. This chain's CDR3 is CASSHGQAEAFF. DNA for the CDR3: TGTGCCAGCTCCCACGGACAGGCTGAAGCTTTCTTT.

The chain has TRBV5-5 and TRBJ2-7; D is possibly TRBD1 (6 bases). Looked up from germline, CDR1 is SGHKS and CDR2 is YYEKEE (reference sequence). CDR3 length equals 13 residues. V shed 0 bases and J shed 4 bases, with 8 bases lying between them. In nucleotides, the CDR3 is TGTGCCAGCAGCTTGGCCAGGGGTTACGAGCAGTACTTC. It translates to CASSLARGYEQYF.

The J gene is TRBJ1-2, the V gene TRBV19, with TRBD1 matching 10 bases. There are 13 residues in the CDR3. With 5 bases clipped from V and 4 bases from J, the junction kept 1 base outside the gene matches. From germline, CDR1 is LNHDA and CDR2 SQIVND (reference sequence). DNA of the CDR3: TGTGCCAGTAGTGGACAGGGGGGCTATGGCTACACCTTC. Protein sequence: CASSGQGGYGYTF.

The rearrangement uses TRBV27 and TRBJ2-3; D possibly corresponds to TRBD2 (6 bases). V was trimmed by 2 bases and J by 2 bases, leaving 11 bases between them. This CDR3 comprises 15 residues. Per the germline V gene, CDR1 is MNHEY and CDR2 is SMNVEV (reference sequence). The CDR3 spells CASSLGTGVTDTQYF. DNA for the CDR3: TGTGCCAGCAGTTTAGGGACGGGGGTCACAGATACGCAGTATTTT.

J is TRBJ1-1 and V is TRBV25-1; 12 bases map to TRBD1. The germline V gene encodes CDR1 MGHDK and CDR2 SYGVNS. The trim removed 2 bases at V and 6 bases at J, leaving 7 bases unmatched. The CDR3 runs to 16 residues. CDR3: CASSEPPGQGASEAFF. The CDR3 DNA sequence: TGTGCCAGCAGTGAACCGCCGGGACAGGGGGCTTCTGAAGCTTTCTTT.

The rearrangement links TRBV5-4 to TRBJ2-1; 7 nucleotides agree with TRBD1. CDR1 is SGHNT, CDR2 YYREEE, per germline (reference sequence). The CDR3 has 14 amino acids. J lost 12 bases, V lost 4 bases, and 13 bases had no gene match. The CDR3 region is CASSLTGRGQRQFF. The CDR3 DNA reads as TGTGCCAGCAGCCTGACGGGACGGGGACAGAGGCAGTTCTTC.

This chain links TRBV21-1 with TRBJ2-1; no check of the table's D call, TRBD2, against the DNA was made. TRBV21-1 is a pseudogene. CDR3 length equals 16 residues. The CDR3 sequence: CASSKERTSGYNEQFF. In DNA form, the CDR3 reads TGTGCCAGCAGCAAAGAGAGGACTAGCGGATACAATGAGCAGTTCTTC.

For the CDR3, the DNA is TGTGCCAGTAGTTCATTTGTTTTAAGACAGGATAATTCACCCCTCCACTTT. Protein: CASSSFVLRQDNSPLHF. This chain links TRBV19 with TRBJ1-6; TRBD1 might be the D (6 bases). Germline V gene sequence: CDR1 LNHDA, CDR2 SQIVND (reference sequence). The CDR3 has 17 amino acids. V gave up 5 bases and J gave up 5 bases, with 19 bases separating them.